This T cell receptor beta chain was recovered during a study of blood T cell repertoires in COVID-19. Study overall: Samples taken during acute and convalescent COVID-19 were collected in the United States, Italy and Spain. T cells, B-cell-depleted T cells, or PBMCs provided the cDNA or gDNA that served as material.

Under the authors' procedure: Estimated nucleated cell counts came from reference gene primer amplification. Sequencing was performed with immunoSEQ multiplex PCR; in TCRdb, only in-frame clones are kept and a portion is missing. The DNA gave D and trimming, while V, J and clone size come from that table. The sample lists 95,000 or so clones; roughly 80% were seen once. Sequenced material: peripheral blood. This clonotype was obtained from a man of 80 years or more with active or convalescent COVID-19.

Written as DNA, the CDR3 is TGTGCCAGCAGTCTTGCTACAGGGGCCCTAGCTAACTATGGCTACACCTTC. Protein: CASSLATGALANYGYTF. This chain uses TRBV28 with TRBJ1-2; 7 bases agree with TRBD1. This CDR3 is built from 17 residues. In germline, CDR1 is MDHEN, CDR2 SYDVKM. J gave up 0 bases and V 5 bases, and 12 bases lay outside the gene matches.